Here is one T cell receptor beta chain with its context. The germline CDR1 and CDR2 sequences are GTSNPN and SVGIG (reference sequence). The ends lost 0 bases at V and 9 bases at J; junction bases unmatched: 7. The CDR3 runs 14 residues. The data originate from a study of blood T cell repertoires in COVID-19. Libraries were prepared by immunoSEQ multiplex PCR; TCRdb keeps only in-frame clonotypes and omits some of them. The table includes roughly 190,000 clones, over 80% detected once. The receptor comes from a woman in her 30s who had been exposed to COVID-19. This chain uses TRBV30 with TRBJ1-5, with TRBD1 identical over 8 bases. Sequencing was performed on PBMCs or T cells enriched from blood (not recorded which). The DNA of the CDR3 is TGTGCCTGGAGTGTCGGGCAGGGGGCGTCGCCCCAGCATTTT. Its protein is CAWSVGQGASPQHF.